Here is one TCR beta chain with its context. No antigen is known for it. V lost 5 bases and J 4 bases, leaving 8 bases between the germline ends. The CDR3 covers 12 residues. The germline V gene encodes CDR1 SGHAT and CDR2 FQNNGV. The table came from immunoSEQ multiplex PCR; TCRdb's copy has only in-frame clones and leaves some out. This table holds more than 45,000 clones, approximately 86% found once. The sample belongs to a study of PD-L1 blockade in urothelial cancer. Across the whole study: Patients began atezolizumab, 1,200 mg intravenously every 3 weeks, in about 2014. General study points: Below-median TCR clonality that was measured in pretreatment blood predicted better survival. Tumor-associated blood clones were expanded more by durable-benefit patients at 3 weeks.

Patients' cancers were locally advanced or metastatic urothelial carcinomas. V gene TRBV11-2 combines with J gene TRBJ2-5, with D unclear. The sequenced sample was PBMCs, obtained around atezolizumab (anti-PD-L1) treatment. The source is a man between 60 and 70 years old with urothelial cancer. The CDR3 spells CASSNTGETQYF. The CDR3 nucleotides read TGTGCCAGCAGCAATACGGGAGAGACCCAGTACTTC.